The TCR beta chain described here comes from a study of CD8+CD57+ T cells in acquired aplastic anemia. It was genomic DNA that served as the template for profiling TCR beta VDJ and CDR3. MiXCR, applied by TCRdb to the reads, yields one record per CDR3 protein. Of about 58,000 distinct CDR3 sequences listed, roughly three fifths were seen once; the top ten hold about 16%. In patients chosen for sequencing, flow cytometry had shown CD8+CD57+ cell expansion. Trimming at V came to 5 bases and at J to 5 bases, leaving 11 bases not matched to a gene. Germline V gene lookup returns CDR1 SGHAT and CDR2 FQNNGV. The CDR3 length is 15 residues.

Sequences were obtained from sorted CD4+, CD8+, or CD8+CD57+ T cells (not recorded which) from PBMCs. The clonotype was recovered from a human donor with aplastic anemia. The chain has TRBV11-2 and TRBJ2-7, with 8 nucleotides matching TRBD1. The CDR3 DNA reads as TGTGCCAGCAGCCCCAGGACAGGGATCATCCACGAGCAGTACTTC. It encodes CASSPRTGIIHEQYF. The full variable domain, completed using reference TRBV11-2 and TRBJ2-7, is EAGVAQSPRYKIIEKRQSVAFWCNPISGHATLYWYQQILGQGPKLLIQFQNNGVVDDSQLPKDRFSAERLKGVDSTLKIQPAKLEDSAVYLCASSPRTGIIHEQYFGPGTRLTVT.